This T cell receptor beta chain was profiled in a study of T cell changes during pregnancy in multiple sclerosis. Profiling relied on immunoSEQ multiplex PCR, and the TCRdb table lists in-frame clones only, not all of them. The sample records approximately 50,000 clones, roughly 88% being singletons. Material: peripheral blood, obtained in the second trimester of pregnancy. The sequence was collected from a female donor with multiple sclerosis, enrolled in a pregnancy study.

Here the CDR3 reads CASTPSDRGPTEAFF. CDR3 DNA: TGTGCCAGCACCCCCTCGGACAGGGGACCCACTGAAGCTTTCTTT. This rearrangement joins TRBV7-3 to TRBJ1-1, with 9 nucleotides matching TRBD1. Trimming took 7 bases from V and 4 from J; bases not matched to a gene: 10. This CDR3 region has 15 residues. CDR1 SGHTA and CDR2 FQGTGA come from the germline V gene.